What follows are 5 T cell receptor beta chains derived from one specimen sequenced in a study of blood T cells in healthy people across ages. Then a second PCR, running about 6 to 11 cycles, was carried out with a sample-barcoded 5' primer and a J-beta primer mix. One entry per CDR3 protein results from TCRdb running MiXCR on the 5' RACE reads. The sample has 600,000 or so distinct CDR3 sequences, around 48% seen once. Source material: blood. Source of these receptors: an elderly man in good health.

CDR3 protein: CSARDPGVFKDEKLFF. The CDR3 DNA sequence: TGCAGTGCTAGAGATCCTGGCGTTTTTAAAGATGAAAAACTGTTTTTT. The chain is built from TRBV20-1 and TRBJ1-4; D unclear. Germline values: CDR1 DFQATT, CDR2 SNEGSKA (reference sequence). Trimming removed 0 bases at V and 6 bases at J, with 17 bases between. CDR3 length: 16 residues.

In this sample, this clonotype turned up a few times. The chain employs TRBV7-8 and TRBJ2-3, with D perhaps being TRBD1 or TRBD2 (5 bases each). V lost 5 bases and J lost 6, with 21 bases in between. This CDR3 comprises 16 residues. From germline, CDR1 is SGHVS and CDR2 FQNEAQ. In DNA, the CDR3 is TGTGCCAGCAGCAAAGTTAAGGGACCGGGACGGGATACGCAGTATTTT. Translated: CASSKVKGPGRDTQYF.

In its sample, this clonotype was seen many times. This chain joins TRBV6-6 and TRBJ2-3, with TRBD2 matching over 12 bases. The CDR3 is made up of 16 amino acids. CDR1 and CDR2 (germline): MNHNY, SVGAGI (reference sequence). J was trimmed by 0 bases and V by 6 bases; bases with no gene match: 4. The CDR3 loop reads CASSLGLAGSTDTQYF. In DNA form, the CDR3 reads TGTGCCAGCAGCCTCGGACTAGCGGGAAGCACAGATACGCAGTATTTT.

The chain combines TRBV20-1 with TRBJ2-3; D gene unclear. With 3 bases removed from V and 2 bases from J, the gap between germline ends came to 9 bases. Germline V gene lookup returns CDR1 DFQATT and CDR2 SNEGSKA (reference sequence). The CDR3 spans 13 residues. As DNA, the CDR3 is TGCAGTGCTAGCGGAACGAACACAGATACGCAGTATTTT. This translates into CSASGTNTDTQYF.

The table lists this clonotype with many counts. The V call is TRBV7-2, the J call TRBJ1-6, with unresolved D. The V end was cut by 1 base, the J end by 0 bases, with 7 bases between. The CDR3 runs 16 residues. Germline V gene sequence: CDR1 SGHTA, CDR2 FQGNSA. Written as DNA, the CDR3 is TGTGCCAGCAGCTTAGAAGGGAGCTCCTATAATTCACCCCTCCACTTT. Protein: CASSLEGSSYNSPLHF.